This TCR beta chain is drawn from a study of technical replicates of blood from several donors (dated by TCRdb to about 2017). The junction shows trimming of 7 bases on V and 3 bases on J, and the gene matches do not reach 11 bases of it. Per the germline V gene (reference sequence), SEHNR is the CDR1 and FQNEAQ is the CDR2. The CDR3 numbers 15 residues from cysteine through phenylalanine. The only DNA kept is the CDR3, 45 bases in frame from the first base. Receptor libraries were prepared by the immunoSEQ multiplex PCR assay. The table was pulled from immuneACCESS by TCRdb, which kept in-frame rearrangements only. Such tables lose some clones; where checked, under half of the loss comes from unresolved V genes, and the rest has no known cause. A total of tens of thousands of clones appear in this sample, approximately 94% of them only once. Under 0.3% of the sample is held by the ten biggest clonotypes.

With regard to this clone: No cognate antigen has been identified for it. Base quality data are lacking; no much larger clone is found one base away.

The source is a human donor in good health. Sequenced input: T cells isolated from PBMCs. The chain couples TRBV7-9 to TRBJ1-2; 7 of the junction bases match TRBD1. The nucleotides read TGTGCCAGCACCCTTAGGGACAGACCAGACTATGGCTACACCTTC. Its coded protein is CASTLRDRPDYGYTF. With the portions outside the CDR3 filled from the reference TRBV7-9 and TRBJ1-2 genes, the complete variable region becomes DTGVSQNPRHKITKRGQNVTFRCDPISEHNRLYWYRQTLGQGPEFLTYFQNEAQLEKSRLLSDRFSAERPKGSFSTLEIQRTEQGDSAMYLCASTLRDRPDYGYTFGSGTRLTVV.